Listed below are T cell receptor beta chains from one sample, sequenced in a study of T cell changes during pregnancy in multiple sclerosis. Profiled with immunoSEQ multiplex PCR; TCRdb holds only in-frame clones, not every one. Of 68,000 or so clones listed, roughly 89% are singletons. The source was peripheral blood, collected in the second trimester of pregnancy. The receptors shown here come from a female donor with multiple sclerosis, enrolled in a pregnancy study. Each CDR3 is given with its conserved first and last residue. The D gene is left open where the match is weak. Rows may omit the clone size; those that give it use once, few, many or a size class.

>once|15|TRBJ1-4|TRBV4-2|TRBD1
TGTGCCAGCAGCCGGGGAGAGGGACAGAATGAAAAACTGTTTTTT
CASSRGEGQNEKLFF
>-|15|TRBJ2-5|TRBV9|TRBD2
TGTGCCAGCAGCCTGGGATTCGGGGGGGAGGAGACCCAGTACTTC
CASSLGFGGEETQYF
>-|15|TRBJ2-7|TRBV4-2|TRBD2
TGTGCCAGCAGCCAAGAAACTAGCGGTTCCTACGAGCAGTACTTC
CASSQETSGSYEQYF
>-|16|TRBJ1-5|TRBV27|TRBD1
TGTGCCAGCAGTCCCTGGACAGGGCTGGGGAATCAGCCCCAGCATTTT
CASSPWTGLGNQPQHF
>-|16|TRBJ2-3|TRBV9|TRBD2
TGTGCCAGCAGCGCCGCTAGCGGGGGGGCCACAGATACGCAGTATTTT
CASSAASGGATDTQYF
>-|13|TRBJ1-3|TRBV6-5|-
TGTGCCAGCTGGCGGGACTCTGGAAACACCATATATTTT
CASWRDSGNTIYF
>-|16|TRBJ1-5|TRBV11-2|-
TGTGCCAGCAGCTTAGCATCAGGAACCAGAAATCAGCCCCAGCATTTT
CASSLASGTRNQPQHF
>-|15|TRBJ1-2|TRBV6-5|-
TGTGCCAGCAGTTATGGGGGGAGTTCTAACTATGGCTACACCTTC
CASSYGGSSNYGYTF
>once|15|TRBJ1-5|TRBV6-6|-
TGTGCCAGCAGAGCACCGGGGGGGGTGAATCAGCCCCAGCATTTT
CASRAPGGVNQPQHF
>-|15|TRBJ2-2|TRBV19|-
TGTGCCAGTAGGGGTCACGACTCGAACACCGGGGAGCTGTTTTTT
CASRGHDSNTGELFF
>-|14|TRBJ2-7|TRBV18|TRBD1
TGTGCCAGCTCACCAGTGGGACAGACCTACGAGCAGTACTTC
CASSPVGQTYEQYF
>-|14|TRBJ2-7|TRBV5-6|-
TGTGCCAGCAGCTTGGCGGGGGGCAGCGACGAGCAGTACTTC
CASSLAGGSDEQYF
>few|11|TRBJ1-1|TRBV7-9|-
TGTGCCAGCAGCCGAGGGACTGAAGCTTTCTTT
CASSRGTEAFF
>-|15|TRBJ2-4|TRBV7-3|TRBD1
TGTGCCAGCAGTCTTACCCAGGGGGCTGGAAACATTCAGTACTTC
CASSLTQGAGNIQYF
>-|16|TRBJ2-6|TRBV27|-
TGTGCCAGCAGTTTTGGCCTGGCAACTGGGGCCAACGTCCTGACTTTC
CASSFGLATGANVLTF
>once|13|TRBJ1-2|TRBV19|TRBD1
TGTGCCAGTAGTAACAGGGGGGTCCCTGGCTACACCTTC
CASSNRGVPGYTF
>-|17|TRBJ2-6|TRBV27|TRBD1
TGTGCCAGCAGTAGAGACAGGGGCACCATTGGGGCCAACGTCCTGACTTTC
CASSRDRGTIGANVLTF
>medium-sized|17|TRBJ1-1|TRBV10-1|TRBD1
TGCGCCAGCAGTGAAAGGAAGGGGGCCTTTATGAACACTGAAGCTTTCTTT
CASSERKGAFMNTEAFF
>-|14|TRBJ1-2|TRBV29-1|TRBD1
TGCAGCGTTACGGGACAGGGAAAAAACTATGGCTACACCTTC
CSVTGQGKNYGYTF
>-|13|TRBJ1-2|TRBV11-2|-
TGTGCCAGCAGCTTAGACAGGGTGGGAGGCTACACCTTC
CASSLDRVGGYTF
>-|14|TRBJ2-2|TRBV5-6|TRBD1
TGTGCCAGCAGCTGGACAGGGAACACCGGGGAGCTGTTTTTT
CASSWTGNTGELFF
>few|13|TRBJ1-5|TRBV29-1|-
TGCAGCGCATCGGTGGGCTCCAATCAGCCCCAGCATTTT
CSASVGSNQPQHF